The 14 T cell receptor beta chains below come from one sample, sequenced in a study of CD8 T cells in Susac syndrome (dated by TCRdb to about 2019). Libraries were built with the immunoSEQ multiplex PCR assay. RNA was extracted using the RNeasy kit, and about 0.5 to 1 ug of the RNA was reverse transcribed with random hexamers. TCRdb took the public reads, trimmed them with fastp at Q25, ran MiXCR for clone calling and kept in-frame beta chains. Each entry merges the rows of one CDR3 protein and shows their most common DNA and genes. Across this sample there are roughly 200,000 distinct CDR3 sequences, with approximately 94% seen only once. Clones ranked in the top ten supply approximately 0.09% of the sample. Input material: CD4+ T cells from PBMCs. The receptors originated from a human donor with multiple sclerosis.

The genes are TRBV20-1 and TRBJ2-5, with a possible D match to TRBD2 (6 bases). Germline-derived CDR1 and CDR2 are DFQATT and SNEGSKA (reference sequence). The germline V and J ends were trimmed by 3 bases and 5 bases, with 13 bases remaining between them. The CDR3 is 13 residues long. CDR3 residues: CSASKEGRETQYF. CDR3 in DNA: TGCAGTGCTAGTAAGGAGGGGAGGGAGACCCAGTACTTC.

The chain employs TRBV30 and TRBJ1-2; 7 nucleotides match TRBD1. Germline V gene data show CDR1 as GTSNPN and CDR2 as SVGIG (reference sequence). CDR3 length: 18 amino acids. The junction had 21 bases not matched to a gene; V was cut back by 3 bases and J by 5 bases. CDR3 protein: CAWRIWDLTGQSIYGYTF. Written as DNA, the CDR3 is TGTGCCTGGAGAATTTGGGACCTTACGGGACAGTCTATTTATGGCTACACCTTC.

This clonotype was recorded only once. V and J are TRBV29-1 and TRBJ2-2, with TRBD1 matching 8 bases. Losses at the gene ends were 5 bases for V and 0 bases for J; bases not matched to a gene: 2. This CDR3 contains 14 residues. CDR1 and CDR2 (germline): SQVTM, ANQGSEA. CDR3 loop: CSVRTGSNTGELFF. The CDR3 nucleotides are TGCAGCGTTAGGACAGGGTCGAACACCGGGGAGCTGTTTTTT.

The chain joins TRBV2 to TRBJ2-1; D unresolved. The V gene lost 7 bases and the J gene lost 12 bases, with 16 bases spanning the gap. This CDR3 has 12 amino acids. CDR1 SNHLY and CDR2 FYNNEI come from the germline V gene. CDR3 nucleotides: TGTGCCAGCAAAAGTGACTCTCATACGCAGTTCTTC. Translating gives CASKSDSHTQFF.

This chain uses TRBV12-3 or TRBV12-4 with TRBJ1-5, with D tentatively TRBD1 (5 bases). CDR3 length equals 13 residues. Trimming removed 10 bases at V and 1 base at J, with 11 bases between. For the CDR3, the DNA is TGTGCCACCCAGGGAATGAGCAATCAGCCCCAGCATTTT. It is translated as CATQGMSNQPQHF.

CDR3 nucleotides: TGCGCCAGCAACCTCGTAAAAGGGACAGTCTTCGAGCAGTACTTC. It codes for CASNLVKGTVFEQYF. V gene TRBV5-1 combines with J gene TRBJ2-7, with 7 nucleotides matching TRBD1. This CDR3 is 15 amino acids long. V was pared by 6 bases and J by 6 bases, with 15 bases of the junction left unmatched. Germline V gene sequence: CDR1 SGHRS, CDR2 YFSETQ.

The J gene is TRBJ2-6, the V gene TRBV4-1; a weak D match, TRBD2 (6 bases). The CDR3 has 15 amino acids. The V gene lost 1 base and the J gene lost 2 bases, with 6 bases spanning the gap. Germline V gene data show CDR1 as MGHRA and CDR2 as YSYEKL. The CDR3: CASSQAGAGANVLTF. CDR3 bases: TGCGCCAGCAGCCAAGCGGGGGCTGGGGCCAACGTCCTGACTTTC.

The rearrangement links TRBV29-1 to TRBJ2-1, with D possibly being TRBD2 (5 bases). This CDR3 has 14 amino acids. Germline CDR1 reads SQVTM; CDR2 reads ANQGSEA. V lost 4 bases to trimming and J lost 6 bases, with 16 bases between them. The CDR3 loop is CSVVLVTRVNEQFF. The CDR3 bases are TGCAGCGTTGTGCTGGTGACGCGGGTCAATGAGCAGTTCTTC.

The chain couples TRBV29-1 to TRBJ2-5; D is undetermined. Germline V gene sequence: CDR1 SQVTM, CDR2 ANQGSEA. Trimming stripped 4 bases from V and 5 bases from J, with 11 bases between. The CDR3 runs to 12 residues. The CDR3 protein is CSVGSAFETQYF. In DNA, the CDR3 is TGCAGCGTTGGTTCAGCGTTTGAGACCCAGTACTTC.

The chain carries TRBV5-1 and TRBJ2-5; tentatively, D is TRBD1 (6 bases). Germline CDR1 and CDR2: SGHRS and YFSETQ. Trimming took off 1 base at V and 2 bases at J, with 9 bases between the two ends. The CDR3 totals 14 residues. The CDR3 DNA reads as TGCGCCAGCAGCTTGTTGGGGGCGCAAGAGACCCAGTACTTC. Translating it yields CASSLLGAQETQYF. The variable domain in full, completed from reference TRBV5-1 and TRBJ2-5, reads KAGVTQTPRYLIKTRGQQVTLSCSPISGHRSVSWYQQTPGQGLQFLFEYFSETQRNKGNFPGRFSGRQFSNSRSEMNVSTLELGDSALYLCASSLLGAQETQYFGPGTRLLVL.

The chain is built from TRBV2 and TRBJ1-4; the D gene is possibly TRBD1 (6 bases). The CDR3 contains 16 residues. Germline V CDR1 and CDR2: SNHLY, FYNNEI. Trimming cost V 6 bases and J 5 bases, with 19 bases left between them. In nucleotides, the CDR3 is TGTGCCAGCAGGGCCCGGAGGGGGACGGGGAATGAAAAACTGTTTTTT. Protein sequence: CASRARRGTGNEKLFF.

V is TRBV5-6 and J is TRBJ1-6; D remains unclear. CDR1 and CDR2 (germline): SGHDT, YYEEEE. Trimming shortened V by 1 base and J by 9 bases, and 14 bases separated the two germline ends. The CDR3 loop spans 15 amino acids. As DNA, the CDR3 is TGTGCCAGCAGCTTGTTGGCGGGGAGCGGTTCACCCCTCCACTTT. Translation: CASSLLAGSGSPLHF. Full variable domain (rest looked up from reference TRBV5-6 and TRBJ1-6): DAGVTQSPTHLIKTRGQQVTLRCSPKSGHDTVSWYQQALGQGPQFIFQYYEEEERQRGNFPDRFSGHQFPNYSSELNVNALLLGDSALYLCASSLLAGSGSPLHFGNGTRLTVT.

This clonotype appeared a single time. The V call is TRBV20-1, the J call TRBJ2-1; 8 bases line up with TRBD1. V was clipped by 3 bases and J by 6 bases; unmatched bases: 7. This CDR3 has 14 amino acids. Germline V gives CDR1 DFQATT, CDR2 SNEGSKA (reference sequence). The CDR3 sequence is CSASAGGDFNEQFF. CDR3 in DNA: TGCAGTGCTAGCGCAGGGGGCGATTTCAATGAGCAGTTCTTC.

The V and J genes are TRBV6-2 or TRBV6-3 and TRBJ2-7, with TRBD1 matching 9 bases. CDR1 and CDR2 from the germline V gene are MNHEY and SVGEGT. The CDR3 totals 16 residues. J lost 2 bases, V lost 6 bases, and 11 bases had no gene match. The CDR3 bases are TGTGCCAGCAGCCGTAGTCCACAGGGGGCGACCTACGAGCAGTACTTC. Protein sequence: CASSRSPQGATYEQYF.